Shown below are 21 T cell receptor beta chains from a single sample sequenced in a study of T cells after yellow fever vaccination. TCRdb re-called the 5' RACE reads with MiXCR, one entry per CDR3 protein. The table has just under 600,000 distinct CDR3 sequences, roughly 14% seen once; the top ten hold over 13%. This material consisted of PBMCs, taken on the day of the yellow fever booster vaccination. All receptors derive from a man aged 25 to 40 who received the YFV17D yellow fever vaccine.

The chain is built from TRBV7-2 and TRBJ1-5, with D unresolved. Trimming left V 1 base short and J 5 bases short, with 6 bases between. The CDR3 consists of 13 residues. CDR1 is SGHTA, CDR2 FQGNSA, per germline. The CDR3 nucleotides read TGTGCCAGCAGCTTAGTCTATGATCAGCCCCAGCATTTT. It translates to CASSLVYDQPQHF.

The V and J genes are TRBV2 and TRBJ2-7; TRBD2 is a possible D gene (5 bases). The CDR3 extends over 13 amino acids. Germline CDR1 is SNHLY and CDR2 is FYNNEI. Trimming took 4 bases from V and 1 from J, leaving 8 bases between them. This chain's CDR3 is CASSVERSYEQYF. DNA of the CDR3: TGTGCCAGCAGTGTTGAGCGGTCCTACGAGCAGTACTTC.

The sample holds a few counts of this clonotype. The J gene is TRBJ2-7, the V gene TRBV3-1, with TRBD2 matching 9 bases. Trimming at V came to 0 bases and at J to 4 bases, leaving 13 bases not matched to a gene. CDR1 is LGHDT and CDR2 is YNNKEL in the germline V gene (reference sequence). The CDR3 spans 18 residues. The CDR3 sequence is CASSQERGGSGRLYEQYF. The CDR3 nucleotides are TGTGCCAGCAGCCAAGAACGAGGCGGCAGCGGGAGGCTTTACGAGCAGTACTTC.

CDR3 nucleotides: TGTGCCAGCAGGCCCTCAGGGGGCTTCTACGAGCAGTACTTC. The encoded protein is CASRPSGGFYEQYF. The rearrangement uses TRBV12-3 or TRBV12-4 and TRBJ2-7; 8 bases align to TRBD1. V lost 6 bases, J lost 3 bases, and 7 bases stayed unmatched. The CDR3 totals 14 residues.

The V call is TRBV20-1, the J call TRBJ2-1; D gene ambiguous. The DNA end is a closer match to TRBJ2-7, so the J assignment may be wrong. The CDR3 covers 17 residues. From germline, CDR1 is DFQATT and CDR2 SNEGSKA (reference sequence). The CDR3 spells CSAREIARKSGLNEQYF. CDR3 coding DNA: TGCAGTGCTAGAGAGATTGCTAGGAAAAGTGGCCTCAATGAGCAGTACTTC.

The chain carries TRBV5-4 and TRBJ2-3; D is possibly TRBD2 (6 bases). Germline V CDR1 and CDR2: SGHNT, YYREEE (reference sequence). Between the trimmed V and J ends, which lost 8 bases and 6 bases, there was a span of 25 bases. This CDR3 is built from 16 residues. The CDR3 coding sequence is TGTGCCAGTTCGGGCCCCGGGACTCCCGAGATGGATACGCAGTATTTT. Protein: CASSGPGTPEMDTQYF.

The chain uses TRBV28 and TRBJ2-7; TRBD2 matches at 7 bases. The CDR3 runs 16 residues. CDR1 is MDHEN, CDR2 SYDVKM, per germline. V was pared by 7 bases and J by 0 bases, with 12 bases of the junction left unmatched. CDR3 sequence: CASTPGRIGISYEQYF. The CDR3 DNA sequence: TGTGCCAGCACCCCCGGGAGGATCGGGATCTCCTACGAGCAGTACTTC.

This clonotype was seen a handful of times. This chain joins TRBV4-2 and TRBJ2-3, with 7 bases aligning to TRBD2. The germline V gene has CDR1 LGHNA and CDR2 YNFKEQ. V dropped 5 bases and J dropped 5; count of bases not matched to a gene: 10. This CDR3 region has 15 residues. The CDR3: CASSLGGPRKDTQYF. The DNA of the CDR3 is TGTGCCAGCAGCTTGGGAGGGCCTCGGAAAGATACGCAGTATTTT.

This clonotype was recorded a few times. The chain carries TRBV5-1 and TRBJ2-2; tentative D call: TRBD1 (5 bases). The germline V and J ends were trimmed by 2 bases and 1 base, with 12 bases remaining between them. Germline CDR1 SGHRS, CDR2 YFSETQ. The CDR3 runs to 16 residues. In DNA form, the CDR3 reads TGCGCCAGCAGCTTAGGGGCCCTCTTGAACACCGGGGAGCTGTTTTTT. Its translation is CASSLGALLNTGELFF.

The chain recombines TRBV7-2 with TRBJ1-5; 8 nucleotides align to TRBD1. The V gene's germline CDR1 is SGHTA and CDR2 FQGNSA. J gave up 2 bases and V 1 base, and 4 bases lay outside the gene matches. CDR3 length: 16 amino acids. DNA of the CDR3: TGTGCCAGCAGCTTAGGACAGGGGAGAGGCAATCAGCCCCAGCATTTT. It codes for CASSLGQGRGNQPQHF.

This clonotype was seen repeatedly, ten times or more. The genes are TRBV4-1 and TRBJ2-7; D may be TRBD2 (5 bases). The V and J ends lost 0 bases and 3 bases respectively, with 12 bases between them. The germline V gene encodes CDR1 MGHRA and CDR2 YSYEKL. CDR3 length: 15 residues. The CDR3 here is CASSQDSRDFYEQYF. The CDR3 DNA reads TGCGCCAGCAGCCAAGACTCACGGGATTTCTACGAGCAGTACTTC.

This clonotype was detected only a few times. The chain is built from TRBV4-3 and TRBJ1-2; D not certain. Trimming pared 4 bases from V and 8 bases from J, leaving 17 bases between. The CDR3 is made up of 14 amino acids. Germline V CDR1 and CDR2: LGHNA, YSLEER. Here the CDR3 reads CASSRGNIAEGYTF. The DNA of the CDR3 is TGCGCCAGCAGCCGCGGAAACATCGCCGAGGGCTACACCTTC.

In this sample, this clonotype turned up a few times. This chain uses TRBV20-1 with TRBJ2-7; 13 bases align to TRBD2. The trim removed 3 bases at V and 4 bases at J, leaving 9 bases unmatched. This CDR3 comprises 16 residues. Per the germline V gene, CDR1 is DFQATT and CDR2 is SNEGSKA (reference sequence). The CDR3 reads CSASGTSGTSTYEQYF. The CDR3 coding sequence is TGCAGTGCTAGCGGGACTAGCGGGACGTCTACTTACGAGCAGTACTTC.

The chain recombines TRBV20-1 with TRBJ1-5, with a weak D call TRBD1 (5 bases). CDR3 size: 13 residues. CDR1 and CDR2 from the germline V gene are DFQATT and SNEGSKA (reference sequence). The ends were cut back, 0 bases at V and 7 bases at J, with 10 bases in the middle. In DNA form, the CDR3 reads TGCAGTGCTAGAGATCTGGGGACCCAGCCCCAGCATTTT. This translates into CSARDLGTQPQHF.

This clonotype was seen a handful of times. The CDR3 nucleotides read TGTGCCAGCAGCTTAGGAGGGCACGAGACCCAGTACTTC. This translates into CASSLGGHETQYF. The rearrangement uses TRBV7-9 and TRBJ2-5; TRBD2 might be the D (5 bases). The CDR3 spans 13 residues. CDR1 and CDR2 from the germline V gene are SEHNR and FQNEAQ (reference sequence). Trimming took off 1 base at V and 5 bases at J, with 8 bases between the two ends.

This clonotype was seen more than once but under ten times. The chain couples TRBV12-3 or TRBV12-4 to TRBJ1-3; a possible D gene is TRBD1 (5 bases). The V gene lost 3 bases and the J gene lost 0 bases, with 12 bases spanning the gap. The CDR3 has 16 amino acids. For the CDR3, the DNA is TGTGCCAGCAGTTTTCGCACGGACAACTCTGGAAACACCATATATTTT. This encodes CASSFRTDNSGNTIYF.

This sequence joins TRBV5-1 and TRBJ2-7; 8 positions match TRBD1. From germline, CDR1 is SGHRS and CDR2 YFSETQ. Trimming at V came to 0 bases and at J to 4 bases, leaving 3 bases not matched to a gene. This CDR3 comprises 14 residues. Written as DNA, the CDR3 is TGCGCCAGCAGCTTGGACAGGGGGAATTACGAGCAGTACTTC. Translation: CASSLDRGNYEQYF.

The chain employs TRBV7-2 and TRBJ2-1, with 7 bases aligning to TRBD2. The V gene's germline CDR1 is SGHTA and CDR2 FQGNSA. The CDR3 has 15 residues. V gave up 5 bases and J gave up 7 bases; unmatched junction bases: 11. The CDR3 DNA is TGTGCCAGCAGCCCATTGGGGGGGGTGGGAAATGAGCAGTTCTTC. The encoded protein is CASSPLGGVGNEQFF.

This rearrangement joins TRBV7-2 to TRBJ2-1; D call uncertain. The CDR3 is 15 residues long. Germline CDR1 reads SGHTA; CDR2 reads FQGNSA. Trimming left V 6 bases short and J 0 bases short, with 12 bases between. The chain's CDR3 is CASRENSGSYNEQFF. The CDR3 coding sequence is TGTGCCAGCAGGGAGAACAGTGGCTCCTACAATGAGCAGTTCTTC.

This chain joins TRBV18 and TRBJ1-2; weak D call: TRBD1 (5 bases). V was clipped by 0 bases and J by 6 bases, with 8 bases between them. The germline V gene has CDR1 KGHSH and CDR2 LQKENI. This CDR3 contains 13 residues. As DNA, the CDR3 is TGTGCCAGCTCACCACCGATGGGGGATGGCTACACCTTC. Protein: CASSPPMGDGYTF.

This chain joins TRBV7-9 and TRBJ2-3, with D possibly matching TRBD2 (6 bases). The V and J ends lost 1 base and 3 bases respectively, with 8 bases between them. The CDR3 is made up of 14 amino acids. CDR1 is SEHNR and CDR2 is FQNEAQ in the germline V gene (reference sequence). This chain's CDR3 is CASSLVEGTDTQYF. The DNA of the CDR3 is TGTGCCAGCAGCTTAGTGGAGGGGACAGATACGCAGTATTTT.